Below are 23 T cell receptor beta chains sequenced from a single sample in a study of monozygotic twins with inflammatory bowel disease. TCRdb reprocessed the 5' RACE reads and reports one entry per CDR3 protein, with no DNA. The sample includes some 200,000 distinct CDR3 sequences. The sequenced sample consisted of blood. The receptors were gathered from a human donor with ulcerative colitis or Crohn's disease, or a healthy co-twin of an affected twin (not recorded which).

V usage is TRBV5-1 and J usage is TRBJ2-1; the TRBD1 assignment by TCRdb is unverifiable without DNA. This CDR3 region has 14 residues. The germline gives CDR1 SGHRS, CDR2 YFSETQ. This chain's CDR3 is CASSVDGGYNEQFF. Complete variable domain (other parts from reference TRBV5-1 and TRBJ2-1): KAGVTQTPRYLIKTRGQQVTLSCSPISGHRSVSWYQQTPGQGLQFLFEYFSETQRNKGNFPGRFSGRQFSNSRSEMNVSTLELGDSALYLCASSVDGGYNEQFFGPGTRLTVL.

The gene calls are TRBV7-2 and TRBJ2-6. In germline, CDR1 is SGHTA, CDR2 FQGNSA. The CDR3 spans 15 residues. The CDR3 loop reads CASSLSSSGANVLTF.

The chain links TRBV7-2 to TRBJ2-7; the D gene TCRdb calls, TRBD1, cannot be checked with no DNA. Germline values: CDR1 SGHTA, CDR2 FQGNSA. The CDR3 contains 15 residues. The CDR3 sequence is CASSLASGQIYEQYF. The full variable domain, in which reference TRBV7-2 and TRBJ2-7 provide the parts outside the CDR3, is GAGVSQSPSNKVTEKGKDVELRCDPISGHTALYWYRQSLGQGLEFLIYFQGNSAPDKSGLPSDRFSAERTGGSVSTLTIQRTQQEDSAVYLCASSLASGQIYEQYFGPGTRLTVT.

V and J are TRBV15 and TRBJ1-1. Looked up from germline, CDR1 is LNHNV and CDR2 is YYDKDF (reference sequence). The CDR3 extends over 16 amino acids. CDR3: CATSRGSSRINTEAFF.

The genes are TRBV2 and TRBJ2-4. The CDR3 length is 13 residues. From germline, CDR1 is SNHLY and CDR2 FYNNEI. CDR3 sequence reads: CASRKDQTFQSDF. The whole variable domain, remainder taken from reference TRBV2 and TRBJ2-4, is EPEVTQTPSHQVTQMGQEVILRCVPISNHLYFYWYRQILGQKVEFLVSFYNNEISEKSEIFDDQFSVERPDGSNFTLKIRSTKLEDSAMYFCASRKDQTFQSDFGAGTRLSVL.

CDR3 in amino acids: CASSLVSSGTGGYTGELFF. The genes are TRBV7-6 and TRBJ2-2; absent DNA, TCRdb's TRBD1 call cannot be checked. The CDR3 extends over 19 amino acids. From germline, CDR1 is SGHVS and CDR2 FNYEAQ.

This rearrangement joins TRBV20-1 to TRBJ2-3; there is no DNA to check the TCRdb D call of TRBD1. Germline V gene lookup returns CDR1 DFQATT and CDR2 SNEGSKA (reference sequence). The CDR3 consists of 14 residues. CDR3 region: CSVAGGARTDTQYF.

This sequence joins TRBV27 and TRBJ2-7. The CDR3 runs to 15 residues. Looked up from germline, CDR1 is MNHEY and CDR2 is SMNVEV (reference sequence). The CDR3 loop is CASSLSNGGTYEQYF.

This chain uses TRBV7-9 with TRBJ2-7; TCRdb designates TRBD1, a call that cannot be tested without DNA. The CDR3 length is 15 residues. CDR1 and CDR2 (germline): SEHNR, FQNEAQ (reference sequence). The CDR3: CASSPPDRDIYEQYF. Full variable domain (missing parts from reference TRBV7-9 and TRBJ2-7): DTGVSQNPRHKITKRGQNVTFRCDPISEHNRLYWYRQTLGQGPEFLTYFQNEAQLEKSRLLSDRFSAERPKGSFSTLEIQRTEQGDSAMYLCASSPPDRDIYEQYFGPGTRLTVT.

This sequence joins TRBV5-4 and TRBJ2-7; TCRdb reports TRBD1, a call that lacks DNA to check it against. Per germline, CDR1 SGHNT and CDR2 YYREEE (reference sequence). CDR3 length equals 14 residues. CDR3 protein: CASGPRGPSYEQYF. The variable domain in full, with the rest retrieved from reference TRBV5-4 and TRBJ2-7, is ETGVTQSPTHLIKTRGQQVTLRCSSQSGHNTVSWYQQALGQGPQFIFQYYREEENGRGNFPPRFSGLQFPNYSSELNVNALELDDSALYLCASGPRGPSYEQYFGPGTRLTVT.

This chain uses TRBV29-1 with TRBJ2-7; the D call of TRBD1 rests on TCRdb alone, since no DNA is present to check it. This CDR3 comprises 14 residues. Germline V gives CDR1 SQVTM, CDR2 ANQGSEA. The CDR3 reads CSVEAGTPTYEQDF.

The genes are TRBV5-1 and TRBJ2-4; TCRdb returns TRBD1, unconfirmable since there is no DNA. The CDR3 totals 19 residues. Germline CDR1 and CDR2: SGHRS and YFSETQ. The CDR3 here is CASSLGSGGAGLGKNIQYF.

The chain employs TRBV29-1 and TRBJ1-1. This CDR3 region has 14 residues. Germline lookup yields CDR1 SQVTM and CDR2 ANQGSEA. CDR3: CSVVRDGKNTEAFF.

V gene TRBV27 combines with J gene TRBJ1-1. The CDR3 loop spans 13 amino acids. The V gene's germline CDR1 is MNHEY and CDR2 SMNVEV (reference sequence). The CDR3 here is CASSLSRARIAFF.

The CDR3 sequence: CATSDSQGRIYF. This chain joins TRBV24-1 and TRBJ2-4; TCRdb gives TRBD1 as the D gene, but with no DNA this cannot be confirmed. The CDR3 totals 12 residues. In germline, CDR1 is KGHDR, CDR2 SFDVKD.

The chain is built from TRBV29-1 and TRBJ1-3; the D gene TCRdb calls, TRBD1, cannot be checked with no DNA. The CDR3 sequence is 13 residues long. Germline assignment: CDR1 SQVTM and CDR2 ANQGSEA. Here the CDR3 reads CSATGPYGNTIYF.

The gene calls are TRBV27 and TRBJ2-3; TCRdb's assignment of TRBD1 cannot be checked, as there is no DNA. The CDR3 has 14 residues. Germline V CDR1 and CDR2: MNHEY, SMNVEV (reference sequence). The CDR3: CASSLNRVTDTQYF.

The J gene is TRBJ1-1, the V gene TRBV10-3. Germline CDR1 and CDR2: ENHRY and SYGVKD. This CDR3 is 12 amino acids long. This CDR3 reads CAIRDMNTEAFF.

The CDR3 here is CASSLGTGARPTYEQYF. V is TRBV5-1 and J is TRBJ2-7; TCRdb outputs TRBD1, but without DNA this stays unchecked. The CDR3 runs to 17 residues. The germline gives CDR1 SGHRS, CDR2 YFSETQ.

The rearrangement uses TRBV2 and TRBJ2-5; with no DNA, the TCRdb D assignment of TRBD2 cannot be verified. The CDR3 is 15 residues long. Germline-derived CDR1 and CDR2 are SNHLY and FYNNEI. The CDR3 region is CASSTARASGETQYF.

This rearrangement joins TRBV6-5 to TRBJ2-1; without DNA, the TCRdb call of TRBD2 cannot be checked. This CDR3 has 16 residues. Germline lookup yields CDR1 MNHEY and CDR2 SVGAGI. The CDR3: CASSYQPGLAYNEQFF.

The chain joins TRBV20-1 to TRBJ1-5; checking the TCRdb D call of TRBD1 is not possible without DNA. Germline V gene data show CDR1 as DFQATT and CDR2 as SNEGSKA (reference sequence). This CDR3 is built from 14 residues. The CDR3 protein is CSASDRGGRQPQHF.

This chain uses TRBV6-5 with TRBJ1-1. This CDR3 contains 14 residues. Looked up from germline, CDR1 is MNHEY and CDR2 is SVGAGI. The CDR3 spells CASSYRTAGTEAFF.